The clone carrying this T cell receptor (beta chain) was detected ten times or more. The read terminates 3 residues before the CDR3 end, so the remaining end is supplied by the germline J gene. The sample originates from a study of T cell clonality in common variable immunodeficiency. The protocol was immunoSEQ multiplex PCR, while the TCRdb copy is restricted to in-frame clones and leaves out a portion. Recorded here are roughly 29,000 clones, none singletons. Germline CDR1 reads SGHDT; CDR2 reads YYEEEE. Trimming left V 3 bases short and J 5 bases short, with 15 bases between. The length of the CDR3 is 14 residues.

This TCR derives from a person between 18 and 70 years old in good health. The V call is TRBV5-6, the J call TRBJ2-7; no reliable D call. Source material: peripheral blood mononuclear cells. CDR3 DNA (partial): TGTGCCAGCAGCTCTAAAGGGTTTCCAAACGAG. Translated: CASSSKGFPNE. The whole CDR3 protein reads CASSSKGFPNEQYF. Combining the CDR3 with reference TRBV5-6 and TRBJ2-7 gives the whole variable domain DAGVTQSPTHLIKTRGQQVTLRCSPKSGHDTVSWYQQALGQGPQFIFQYYEEEERQRGNFPDRFSGHQFPNYSSELNVNALLLGDSALYLCASSSKGFPNEQYFGPGTRLTVT.